This TCR beta chain stems from a study of technical replicates of blood from a few donors. Clones were sequenced by immunoSEQ multiplex PCR, and TCRdb holds only the in-frame ones, with some missing. The sample has tens of thousands of clones, over 75% seen once. CDR3 size: 18 residues. Trimming removed 5 bases at V and 5 bases at J, with 27 bases between. Germline loops: CDR1 SGHTA, CDR2 FQGNSA. V gene TRBV7-2 combines with J gene TRBJ1-2; D possibly corresponds to TRBD1 (5 bases). Sequencing used PBMCs. This receptor was taken from a human donor in good health. Some clones in this sample may be carry-over from other donors' samples. The CDR3 nucleotides are TGTGCCAGCAGCACACCCGGAATGGGGCAGGGAGGGGAGTATGGCTACACCTTC. It is translated as CASSTPGMGQGGEYGYTF.